This T cell receptor beta chain emerged from a study of blood T cell repertoires in COVID-19. Whole-study context: Nucleic acid was either cDNA or gDNA, and it came from T cells, B-cell-depleted T cells, or PBMCs.

V was clipped by 0 bases and J by 14 bases; unmatched bases: 7. The CDR3 is 13 amino acids. The V gene's germline CDR1 is SGHRS and CDR2 YFSETQ. Authors' analysis steps: Estimation of nucleated cell counts relied on the amplification of reference gene primers. Some clones are missing from TCRdb's copy, which holds only in-frame ones; the method was immunoSEQ multiplex PCR. V and J calls and clone size come straight from that table; D and trimming were deduced from the DNA. Of approximately 84,000 clones detected, roughly 88% appear once; the ten largest clones hold about 1.5%. The TCR originated in a human donor with active COVID-19. The donor label of this sample is uncertain. This chain joins TRBV5-1 and TRBJ2-3; 9 bases agree with TRBD2. Sequenced: peripheral blood. CDR3 in DNA: TGCGCCAGCAGCTTGGCGGGCGGGGGGGCCTTGTATTTT. It codes for CASSLAGGGALYF.